This T cell receptor (beta chain) was documented in a study of T cell repertoires in cytomegalovirus infection. Study in general: CMV infection plus the matching HLA type was flagged by public TCR beta signatures.

This clonotype was counted at least ten times. Each CDR3 protein gets one entry after TCRdb re-called the reads with MiXCR. The sample shows roughly 320,000 distinct CDR3 sequences, 9.6% of them seen only once. V lost 5 bases, J lost 7 bases, and 8 bases stayed unmatched. There are 14 residues in the CDR3. Germline V gives CDR1 SGHTA, CDR2 FQGNSA. Sequencing was performed on PBMCs. The receptor's source is a human donor in good health (CMV status not recorded). Some clones in this sample may be carry-over from other donors' samples. The chain carries TRBV7-2 and TRBJ1-5; 7 positions agree with TRBD1. The chain's CDR3 is CASSPRQGGQPQHF. CDR3 nucleotide sequence: TGTGCCAGCAGCCCACGACAGGGTGGACAGCCCCAGCATTTT. Full variable domain (missing parts from reference TRBV7-2 and TRBJ1-5): GAGVSQSPSNKVTEKGKDVELRCDPISGHTALYWYRQSLGQGLEFLIYFQGNSAPDKSGLPSDRFSAERTGGSVSTLTIQRTQQEDSAVYLCASSPRQGGQPQHFGDGTRLSIL.